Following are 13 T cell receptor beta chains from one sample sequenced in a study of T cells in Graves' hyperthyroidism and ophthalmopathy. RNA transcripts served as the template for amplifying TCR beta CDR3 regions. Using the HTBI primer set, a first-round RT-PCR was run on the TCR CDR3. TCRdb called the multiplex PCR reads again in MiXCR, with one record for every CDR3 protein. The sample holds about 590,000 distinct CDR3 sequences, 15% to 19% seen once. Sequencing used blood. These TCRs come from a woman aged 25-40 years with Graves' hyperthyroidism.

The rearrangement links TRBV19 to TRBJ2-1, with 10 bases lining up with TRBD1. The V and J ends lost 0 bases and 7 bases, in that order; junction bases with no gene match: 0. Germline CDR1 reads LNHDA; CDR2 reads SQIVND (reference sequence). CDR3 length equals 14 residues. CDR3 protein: CASSIEGQGNEQFF. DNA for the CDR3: TGTGCCAGTAGTATAGAGGGACAGGGGAATGAGCAGTTCTTC.

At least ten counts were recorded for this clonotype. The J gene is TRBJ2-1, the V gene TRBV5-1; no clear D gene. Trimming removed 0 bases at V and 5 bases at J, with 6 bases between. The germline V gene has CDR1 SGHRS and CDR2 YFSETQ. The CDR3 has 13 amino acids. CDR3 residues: CASSLVLNNEQFF. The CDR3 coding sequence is TGCGCCAGCAGCTTGGTCCTGAACAATGAGCAGTTCTTC. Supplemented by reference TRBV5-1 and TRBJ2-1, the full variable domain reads KAGVTQTPRYLIKTRGQQVTLSCSPISGHRSVSWYQQTPGQGLQFLFEYFSETQRNKGNFPGRFSGRQFSNSRSEMNVSTLELGDSALYLCASSLVLNNEQFFGPGTRLTVL.

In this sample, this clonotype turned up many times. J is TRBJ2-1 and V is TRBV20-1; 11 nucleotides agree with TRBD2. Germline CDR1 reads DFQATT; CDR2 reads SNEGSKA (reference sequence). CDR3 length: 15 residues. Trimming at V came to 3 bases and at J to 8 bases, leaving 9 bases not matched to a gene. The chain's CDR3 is CSASQTTSGTDEQFF. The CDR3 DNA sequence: TGCAGTGCTAGTCAAACGACTAGCGGGACTGATGAGCAGTTCTTC.

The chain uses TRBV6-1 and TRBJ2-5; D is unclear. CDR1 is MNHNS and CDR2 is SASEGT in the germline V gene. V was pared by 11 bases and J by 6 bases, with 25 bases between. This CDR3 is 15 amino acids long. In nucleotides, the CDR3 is TGTGCCCCCAGCCCGACCTTAAAGACATGGAAGACCCAGTACTTC. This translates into CAPSPTLKTWKTQYF.

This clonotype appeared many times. CDR3 bases: TGTGCCTGGAGTTTGGGACCGGGGGAAAAACTGTTTTTT. It encodes CAWSLGPGEKLFF. The chain joins TRBV30 to TRBJ1-4; weak D call: TRBD1 (5 bases). The germline V gene has CDR1 GTSNPN and CDR2 SVGIG (reference sequence). The CDR3 consists of 13 residues. The V end lost 2 bases, the J end lost 8 bases, and 12 bases lay between the germline ends.

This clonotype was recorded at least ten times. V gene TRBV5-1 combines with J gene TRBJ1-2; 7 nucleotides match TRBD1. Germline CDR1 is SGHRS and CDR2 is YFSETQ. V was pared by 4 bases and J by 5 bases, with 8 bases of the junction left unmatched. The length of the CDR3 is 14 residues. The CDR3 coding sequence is TGCGCCAGCAGCGCCGGGACAGTGACTTATGGCTACACCTTC. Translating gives CASSAGTVTYGYTF.

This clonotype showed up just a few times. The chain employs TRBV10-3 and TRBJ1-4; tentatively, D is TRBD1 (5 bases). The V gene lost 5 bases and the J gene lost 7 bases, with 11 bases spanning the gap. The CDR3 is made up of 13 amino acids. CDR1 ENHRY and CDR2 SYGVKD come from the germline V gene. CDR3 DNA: TGTGCCATCAGTCGGGACTCGGGTGAAAAACTGTTTTTT. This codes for CAISRDSGEKLFF.

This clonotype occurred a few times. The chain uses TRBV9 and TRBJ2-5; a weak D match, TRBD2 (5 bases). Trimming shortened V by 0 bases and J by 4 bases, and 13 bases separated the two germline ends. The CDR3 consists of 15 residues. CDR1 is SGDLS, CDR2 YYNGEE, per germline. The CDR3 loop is CASSVEVGGGETQYF. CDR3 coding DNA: TGTGCCAGCAGCGTAGAGGTAGGAGGTGGAGAGACCCAGTACTTC.

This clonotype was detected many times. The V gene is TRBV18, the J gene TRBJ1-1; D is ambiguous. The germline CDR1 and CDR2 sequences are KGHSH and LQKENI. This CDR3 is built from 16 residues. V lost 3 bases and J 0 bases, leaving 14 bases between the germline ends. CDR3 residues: CASSPGRTTLNTEAFF. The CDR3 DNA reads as TGTGCCAGCTCACCCGGCAGGACCACCCTGAACACTGAAGCTTTCTTT.

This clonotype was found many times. Here the CDR3 DNA reads TGCGCCAGCAGCTTGGGTACAGCGGTGGAGTTCGGGGAGCAGTACTTC. Its translation is CASSLGTAVEFGEQYF. The V and J genes are TRBV5-1 and TRBJ2-7; D is possibly TRBD2 (5 bases). Germline CDR1 and CDR2: SGHRS and YFSETQ. Trimming removed 0 bases at V and 7 bases at J, with 20 bases between. This CDR3 is built from 16 residues.

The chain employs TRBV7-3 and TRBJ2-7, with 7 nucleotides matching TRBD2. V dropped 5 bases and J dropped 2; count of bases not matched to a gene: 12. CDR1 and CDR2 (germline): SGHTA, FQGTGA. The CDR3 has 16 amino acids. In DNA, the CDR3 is TGTGCCAGCAGCCCGGACGGGAGGATCCCCACCTACGAGCAGTACTTC. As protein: CASSPDGRIPTYEQYF.

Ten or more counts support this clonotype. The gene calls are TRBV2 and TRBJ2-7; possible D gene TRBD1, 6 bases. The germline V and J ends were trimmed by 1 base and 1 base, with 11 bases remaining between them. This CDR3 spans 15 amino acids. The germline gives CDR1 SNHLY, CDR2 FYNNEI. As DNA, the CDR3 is TGTGCCAGCAGTGAAGGGGGGCAGGGATCCTACGAGCAGTACTTC. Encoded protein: CASSEGGQGSYEQYF. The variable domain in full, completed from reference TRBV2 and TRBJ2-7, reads EPEVTQTPSHQVTQMGQEVILRCVPISNHLYFYWYRQILGQKVEFLVSFYNNEISEKSEIFDDQFSVERPDGSNFTLKIRSTKLEDSAMYFCASSEGGQGSYEQYFGPGTRLTVT.

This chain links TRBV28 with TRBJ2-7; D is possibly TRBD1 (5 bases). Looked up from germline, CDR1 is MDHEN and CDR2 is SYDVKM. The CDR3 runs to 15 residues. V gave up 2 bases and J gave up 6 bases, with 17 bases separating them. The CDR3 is CASSLAVGQGFEQYF. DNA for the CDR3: TGTGCCAGCAGTTTAGCGGTGGGTCAGGGTTTCGAGCAGTACTTC.